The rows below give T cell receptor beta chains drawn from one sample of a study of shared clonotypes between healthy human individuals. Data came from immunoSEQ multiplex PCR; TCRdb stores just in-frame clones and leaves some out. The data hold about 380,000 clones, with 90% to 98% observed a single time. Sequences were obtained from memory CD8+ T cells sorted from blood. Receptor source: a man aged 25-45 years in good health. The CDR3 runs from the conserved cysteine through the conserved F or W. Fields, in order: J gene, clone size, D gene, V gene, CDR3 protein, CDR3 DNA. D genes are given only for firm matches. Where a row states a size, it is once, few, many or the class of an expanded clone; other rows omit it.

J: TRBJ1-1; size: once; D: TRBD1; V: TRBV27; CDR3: CASRQQGAEAFF; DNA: TGTGCCAGCAGACAACAGGGGGCTGAAGCTTTCTTT
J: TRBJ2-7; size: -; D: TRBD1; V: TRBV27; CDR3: CASSLQGAYEQYF; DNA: TGTGCCAGCTCATTACAGGGGGCCTACGAGCAGTACTTC
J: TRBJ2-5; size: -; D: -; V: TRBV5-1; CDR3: CASSNREGETQYF; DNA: TGCGCCAGCAGCAACAGAGAGGGGGAGACCCAGTACTTC
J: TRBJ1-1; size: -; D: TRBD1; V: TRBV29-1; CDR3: CSAYRGVNTEAFF; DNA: TGCAGCGCGTACAGGGGGGTGAACACTGAAGCTTTCTTT
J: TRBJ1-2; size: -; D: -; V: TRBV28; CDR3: CASSLSRVRNYGYTF; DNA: TGTGCCAGCAGTTTATCCAGGGTGCGCAACTATGGCTACACCTTC
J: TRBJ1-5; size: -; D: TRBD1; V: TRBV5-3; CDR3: CARSLGRRTGGFRNQPQHF; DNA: TGTGCCAGAAGCTTGGGGCGCCGGACAGGGGGGTTCAGGAATCAGCCCCAGCATTTT
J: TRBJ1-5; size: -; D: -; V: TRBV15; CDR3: CATRGRAPNQPQHF; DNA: TGTGCCACCAGGGGCAGGGCGCCAAATCAGCCCCAGCATTTT
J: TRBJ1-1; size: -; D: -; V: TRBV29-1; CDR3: CSVVRPGPREAFF; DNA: TGCAGCGTTGTGCGGCCGGGACCCAGAGAAGCTTTCTTT
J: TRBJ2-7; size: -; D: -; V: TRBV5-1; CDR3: CASSLVRGYEQYF; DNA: TGCGCCAGCAGCTTGGTCAGGGGCTACGAGCAGTACTTC
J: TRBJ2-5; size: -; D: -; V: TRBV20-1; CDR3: CSATRLQTQYF; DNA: TGCAGTGCTACCCGATTGCAGACCCAGTACTTC
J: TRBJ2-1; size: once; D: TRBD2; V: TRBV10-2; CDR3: CASRGTPGLALYNEQFF; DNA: TGCGCCAGCAGGGGGACACCGGGACTAGCGTTATACAATGAGCAGTTCTTC
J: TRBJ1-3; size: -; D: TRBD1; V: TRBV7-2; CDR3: CASSLDLYRGPGNTIYF; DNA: TGTGCCAGCAGCTTAGATCTCTACAGGGGGCCTGGAAACACCATATATTTT
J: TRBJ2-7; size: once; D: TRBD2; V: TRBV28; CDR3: CASSLGLAMYEQYF; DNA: TGTGCCAGCAGTCTCGGACTAGCAATGTACGAGCAGTACTTC
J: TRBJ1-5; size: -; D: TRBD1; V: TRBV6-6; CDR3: CASGAQGDYQPQHF; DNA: TGTGCCAGCGGGGCACAGGGGGACTATCAGCCCCAGCATTTT
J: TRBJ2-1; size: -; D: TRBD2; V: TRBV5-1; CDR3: CASSLVGGRAGEQFF; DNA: TGCGCCAGCAGCTTGGTTGGCGGGAGGGCCGGCGAGCAGTTCTTC
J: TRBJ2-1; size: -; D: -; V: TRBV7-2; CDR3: CASSLVRGAYNEQFF; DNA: TGTGCCAGCAGCTTAGTACGGGGAGCCTACAATGAGCAGTTCTTC
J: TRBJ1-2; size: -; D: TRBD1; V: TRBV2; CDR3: CASSGQGLDGYTF; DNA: TGTGCCAGCAGTGGACAGGGGTTGGATGGCTACACCTTC
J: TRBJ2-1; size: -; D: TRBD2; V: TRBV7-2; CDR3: CASSFDPGLVFEQFF; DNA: TGTGCCAGCAGCTTTGACCCGGGACTAGTGTTTGAGCAGTTCTTC
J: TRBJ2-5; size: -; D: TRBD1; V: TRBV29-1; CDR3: CSGGGGLPRETQYF; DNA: TGCAGCGGAGGGGGCGGGCTCCCCCGGGAGACCCAGTACTTC
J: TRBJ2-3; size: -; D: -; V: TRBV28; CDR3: CATDRQGGFDTQYF; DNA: TGTGCCACCGACCGACAGGGAGGTTTTGATACGCAGTATTTT
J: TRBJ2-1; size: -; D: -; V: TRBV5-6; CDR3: CASSLAAWDEQFF; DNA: TGTGCCAGCAGCTTGGCGGCTTGGGATGAGCAGTTCTTC
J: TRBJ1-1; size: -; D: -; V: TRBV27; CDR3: CASSLEPRGAGEAFF; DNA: TGTGCCAGCAGTTTAGAACCCCGGGGGGCCGGTGAAGCTTTCTTT
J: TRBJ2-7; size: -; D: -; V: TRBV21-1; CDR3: CASIKNPGEQYF; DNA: TGTGCCAGCATCAAAAACCCGGGCGAGCAGTACTTC
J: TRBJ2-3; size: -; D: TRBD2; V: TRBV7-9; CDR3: CASSLAASTDTQYF; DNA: TGTGCCAGCAGCCTAGCGGCCAGCACAGATACGCAGTATTTT
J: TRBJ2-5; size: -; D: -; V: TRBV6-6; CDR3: CASSYAKETQYF; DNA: TGTGCCAGCAGTTACGCCAAAGAGACCCAGTACTTC
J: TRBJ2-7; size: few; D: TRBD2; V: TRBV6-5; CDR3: CASRHSTSGSYEQYF; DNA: TGTGCCAGCAGACACTCGACTAGCGGGTCCTACGAGCAGTACTTC
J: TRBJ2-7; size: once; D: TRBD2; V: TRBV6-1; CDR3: CASSSGTSGEQYF; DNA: TGTGCCAGCAGTTCCGGGACTAGCGGCGAGCAGTACTTC
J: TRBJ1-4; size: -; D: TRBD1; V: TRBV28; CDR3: CASRRTGATNEKLFF; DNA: TGTGCCAGCAGACGAACAGGGGCAACTAATGAAAAACTGTTTTTT
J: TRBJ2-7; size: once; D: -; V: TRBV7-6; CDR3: CASSFGIRAYEQYF; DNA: TGTGCCAGCAGCTTCGGTATTAGGGCCTACGAGCAGTACTTC
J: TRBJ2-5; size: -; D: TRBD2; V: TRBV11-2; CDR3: CASSATSGSETQYF; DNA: TGTGCCAGCAGCGCGACTAGCGGGAGTGAGACCCAGTACTTC
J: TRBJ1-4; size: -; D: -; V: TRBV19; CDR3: CASSIRGGRKLFF; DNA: TGTGCCAGTAGTATACGGGGAGGGAGAAAACTGTTTTTT
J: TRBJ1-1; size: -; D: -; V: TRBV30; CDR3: CAWSLGPAGLNTEAFF; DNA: TGTGCCTGGAGTCTAGGACCTGCAGGGCTGAACACTGAAGCTTTCTTT
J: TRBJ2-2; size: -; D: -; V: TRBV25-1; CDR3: CASAFGKGELFF; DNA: TGTGCCAGCGCCTTCGGGAAGGGGGAGCTGTTTTTT
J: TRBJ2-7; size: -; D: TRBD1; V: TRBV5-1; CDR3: CASSRDRGYEQYF; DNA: TGCGCCAGCAGCCGGGACAGGGGGTACGAGCAGTACTTC
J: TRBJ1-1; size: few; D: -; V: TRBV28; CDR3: CASSLKLEAFF; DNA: TGTGCCAGCAGTTTAAAGCTTGAAGCTTTCTTT
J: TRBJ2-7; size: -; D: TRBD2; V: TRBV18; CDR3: CASSYGTSGPYEQYF; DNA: TGTGCCAGCTCGTATGGGACTAGCGGACCCTACGAGCAGTACTTC
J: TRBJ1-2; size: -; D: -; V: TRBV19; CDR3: CASSMRLSNYGYTF; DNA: TGTGCCAGTAGTATGCGACTTTCGAACTATGGCTACACCTTC
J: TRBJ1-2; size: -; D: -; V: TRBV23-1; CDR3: CASSQSHYGYTF; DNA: TGCGCCAGCAGTCAATCGCACTATGGCTACACCTTC
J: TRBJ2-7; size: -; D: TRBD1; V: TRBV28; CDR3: CASTNRGEQYF; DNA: TGTGCCAGCACCAACAGGGGCGAGCAGTACTTC
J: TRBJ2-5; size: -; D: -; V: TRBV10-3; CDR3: CAISGNPEETQYF; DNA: TGTGCCATCAGCGGAAACCCGGAAGAGACCCAGTACTTC
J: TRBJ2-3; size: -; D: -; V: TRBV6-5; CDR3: CASSSTLTDTQYF; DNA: TGTGCCAGCAGTTCTACGCTCACAGATACGCAGTATTTT
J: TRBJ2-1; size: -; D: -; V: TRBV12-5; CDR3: CASGKSGTNNEQFF; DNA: TGTGCTAGTGGGAAAAGCGGAACCAACAATGAGCAGTTCTTC
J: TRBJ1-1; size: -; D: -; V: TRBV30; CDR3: CAWRGTGNTEAFF; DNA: TGTGCCTGGAGGGGGACGGGAAACACTGAAGCTTTCTTT
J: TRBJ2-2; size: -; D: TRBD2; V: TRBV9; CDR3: CASSSGLAGFTGELFF; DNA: TGTGCCAGCAGCTCAGGACTAGCGGGATTCACCGGGGAGCTGTTTTTT
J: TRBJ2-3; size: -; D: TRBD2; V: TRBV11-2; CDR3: CASSWTSGTDTQYF; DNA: TGTGCCAGCTCCTGGACTAGCGGCACAGATACGCAGTATTTT
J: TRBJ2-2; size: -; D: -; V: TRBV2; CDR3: CASKWSGELFF; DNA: TGTGCCAGCAAGTGGAGCGGGGAGCTGTTTTTT
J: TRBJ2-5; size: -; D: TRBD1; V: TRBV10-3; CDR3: CAISDPRQGRQETQYF; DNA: TGTGCCATCAGTGACCCTCGACAGGGGAGGCAAGAGACCCAGTACTTC
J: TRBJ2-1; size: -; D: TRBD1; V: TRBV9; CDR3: CASSVAGTGEQFF; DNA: TGTGCCAGCAGCGTCGCCGGGACAGGGGAGCAGTTCTTC
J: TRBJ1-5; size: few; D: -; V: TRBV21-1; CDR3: CASSNPGQPQHF; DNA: TGTGCCAGCAGCAACCCGGGTCAGCCCCAGCATTTT
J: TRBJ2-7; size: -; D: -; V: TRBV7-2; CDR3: CASSLVNGASYEQYF; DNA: TGTGCCAGCAGCTTAGTCAACGGGGCGTCCTACGAGCAGTACTTC
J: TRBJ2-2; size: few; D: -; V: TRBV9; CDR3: CASSPRETGELFF; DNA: TGTGCCAGCAGCCCCCGAGAGACCGGGGAGCTGTTTTTT
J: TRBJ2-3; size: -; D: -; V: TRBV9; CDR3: CASSVGTDTQYF; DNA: TGTGCCAGCAGCGTAGGGACAGATACGCAGTATTTT
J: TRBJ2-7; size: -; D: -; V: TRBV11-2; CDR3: CASSLGKGWAYEQYF; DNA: TGTGCCAGCAGCTTAGGAAAGGGGTGGGCCTACGAGCAGTACTTC
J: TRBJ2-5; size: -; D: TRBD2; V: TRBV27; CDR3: CATGAGGSETQYF; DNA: TGTGCCACCGGGGCGGGAGGATCGGAGACCCAGTACTTC
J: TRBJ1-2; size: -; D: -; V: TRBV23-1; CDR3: CAVVGQKDGPGDGYTF; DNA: TGCGCCGTAGTCGGACAGAAGGACGGCCCGGGGGATGGCTACACCTTC
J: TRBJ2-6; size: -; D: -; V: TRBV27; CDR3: CASSIQLWLQSRANVLTF; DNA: TGTGCCAGCAGTATACAGCTCTGGCTACAAAGTCGGGCCAACGTCCTGACTTTC
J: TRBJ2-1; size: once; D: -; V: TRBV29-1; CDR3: CSVIPPGSSEQFF; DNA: TGCAGCGTTATTCCGCCTGGGTCTTCTGAGCAGTTCTTC
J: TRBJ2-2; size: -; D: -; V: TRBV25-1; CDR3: CASSDRLVTGELFF; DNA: TGTGCCAGCAGTGATCGACTAGTGACGGGGGAGCTGTTTTTT
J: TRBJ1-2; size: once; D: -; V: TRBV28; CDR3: CASLLMGGGYTF; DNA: TGTGCCAGCCTCCTAATGGGGGGTGGCTACACCTTC
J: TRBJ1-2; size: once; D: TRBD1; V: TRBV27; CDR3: CASSLISQGAPRGYTF; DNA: TGTGCCAGCAGCCTTATTTCACAGGGGGCCCCCCGGGGCTACACCTTC